This T cell receptor (beta chain) was sequenced for a study of T cell responses to AZD1222 COVID-19 vaccine. Study context: Pooling was applied to second doses at about 4 or about 12 weeks.

Worth noting for this clone: What it binds is unknown.

Profiled with immunoSEQ multiplex PCR; TCRdb holds only in-frame clones, not every one. The sample lists some 85,000 clones; about nine tenths were seen once. The V end lost 3 bases, the J end lost 1 base, and 6 bases lay between the germline ends. This CDR3 has 14 residues. Germline V gene sequence: CDR1 SEHNR, CDR2 FQNEAQ (reference sequence). Study-wide results and limits: Elevations in Spike-specific TCR breadth and depth followed administration of two AZD1222 doses. Only a handful of AZD1222 recipients were seropositive at baseline. In a largely white British group with more females than males, clonal diversity was possibly underestimated.

The sequences come from peripheral blood, collected on day 0 of AZD1222 vaccination. The chain is built from TRBV7-9 and TRBJ1-4; maybe TRBD1 (6 bases). This clonotype originated in an adult in good health. The CDR3 DNA reads TGTGCCAGCAGCTTCAGGGGAACTAATGAAAAACTGTTTTTT. Translating gives CASSFRGTNEKLFF.